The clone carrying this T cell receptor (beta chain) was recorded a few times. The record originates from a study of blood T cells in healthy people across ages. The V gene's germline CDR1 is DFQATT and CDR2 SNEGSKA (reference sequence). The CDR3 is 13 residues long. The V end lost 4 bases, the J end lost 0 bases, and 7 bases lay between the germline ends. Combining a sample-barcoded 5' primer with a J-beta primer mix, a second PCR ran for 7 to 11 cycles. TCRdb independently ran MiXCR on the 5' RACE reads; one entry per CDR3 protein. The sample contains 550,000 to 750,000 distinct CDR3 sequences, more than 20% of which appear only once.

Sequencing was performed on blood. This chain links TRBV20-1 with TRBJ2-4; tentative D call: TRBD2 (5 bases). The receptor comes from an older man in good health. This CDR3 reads CSATGLAKNIQYF. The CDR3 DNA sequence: TGCAGTGCTACCGGACTAGCCAAAAACATTCAGTACTTC.